This entry lists 28 T cell receptor beta chains sequenced from one sample in a study of blood T cell repertoires in COVID-19. Repertoires were generated with immunoSEQ multiplex PCR, while TCRdb's copy carries only in-frame clones and drops some. The sample shows 280,000 or so clones, roughly 90% of them seen only once. The sequenced sample consisted of peripheral blood. The receptor source for this set is a man between 18 and 35 years old with active or convalescent COVID-19.

This clone was observed a single time. The gene calls are TRBV3-1 (or the pseudogene TRBV3-2) and TRBJ1-1, with D tentatively TRBD1 (5 bases). Germline values: CDR1 LGHDT, CDR2 YNNKEL (reference sequence). Trimming removed 3 bases at V and 5 bases at J, with 13 bases between. The CDR3 has 14 residues. The CDR3 sequence: CASSHIGASTEAFF. The CDR3 DNA is TGTGCCAGCAGCCATATTGGGGCGAGTACTGAAGCTTTCTTT.

This clone appeared a few times. The chain carries TRBV5-1 and TRBJ2-1; 7 bases agree with TRBD1. The trim removed 5 bases at V and 6 bases at J, leaving 5 bases unmatched. The CDR3 runs 13 residues. CDR1 and CDR2 (germline): SGHRS, YFSETQ. The CDR3 loop is CASRDRVSNEQFF. The CDR3 DNA reads as TGCGCCAGCAGAGACAGGGTTAGCAATGAGCAGTTCTTC.

V and J are TRBV21-1 and TRBJ1-1. TRBV21-1 is shown as a pseudogene. The CDR3 contains 12 residues. CDR3 loop: CASSAPTGEAFF. For the CDR3, the DNA is TGTGCCAGCAGCGCACCGACTGGTGAAGCTTTCTTT.

This chain uses TRBV25-1 with TRBJ1-5; D gene unclear. CDR3 size: 14 residues. Looked up from germline, CDR1 is MGHDK and CDR2 is SYGVNS. With 2 bases removed from V and 3 bases from J, the gap between germline ends came to 8 bases. The CDR3 loop reads CASSEDQINQPQHF. In DNA form, the CDR3 reads TGTGCCAGCAGTGAAGATCAGATCAATCAGCCCCAGCATTTT.

The table lists this clone with a count of one. V gene TRBV11-2 combines with J gene TRBJ2-5; TRBD1 is a possible D gene (5 bases). Germline CDR1 reads SGHAT; CDR2 reads FQNNGV. CDR3 length: 13 residues. Deletions cut 5 bases from V and 3 bases from J, with 10 bases between. CDR3 nucleotides: TGTGCCAGCAGCCTCACAGGAGAAGAGACCCAGTACTTC. It encodes CASSLTGEETQYF. The full variable domain, rest sourced from reference TRBV11-2 and TRBJ2-5, is EAGVAQSPRYKIIEKRQSVAFWCNPISGHATLYWYQQILGQGPKLLIQFQNNGVVDDSQLPKDRFSAERLKGVDSTLKIQPAKLEDSAVYLCASSLTGEETQYFGPGTRLLVL.

The V and J genes are TRBV4-2 and TRBJ2-7; 7 positions agree with TRBD1. V lost 0 bases and J lost 0; bases outside the gene matches: 5. The germline V gene encodes CDR1 LGHNA and CDR2 YNFKEQ. The CDR3 length is 16 residues. The CDR3 here is CASSQDGQADSYEQYF. The CDR3 nucleotides are TGTGCCAGCAGCCAAGACGGACAGGCCGACTCCTACGAGCAGTACTTC.

Here the CDR3 DNA reads TGTGCCAGCAGTTCCCAGGGTCGATATAGCAATCAGCCCCAGCATTTT. It encodes CASSSQGRYSNQPQHF. This rearrangement joins TRBV27 to TRBJ1-5; weak D call: TRBD1 (5 bases). Germline CDR1 MNHEY, CDR2 SMNVEV (reference sequence). V lost 4 bases and J lost 0, with 13 bases in between. The length of the CDR3 is 16 residues.

The chain joins TRBV6-1 to TRBJ1-1, with TRBD1 matching over 8 bases. Germline CDR1 is MNHNS and CDR2 is SASEGT. After removal of 3 bases from V and 1 base from J, the junction contained 1 base not matched to a gene. The CDR3 sequence is 14 residues long. CDR3 protein: CASSDGTGNTEAFF. The CDR3 DNA is TGTGCCAGCAGTGACGGGACAGGGAACACTGAAGCTTTCTTT.

This chain uses TRBV6-5 with TRBJ1-2; a possible D gene is TRBD1 (5 bases). This CDR3 contains 12 residues. Germline CDR1 and CDR2: MNHEY and SVGAGI. Trimming shortened V by 7 bases and J by 7 bases, and 13 bases separated the two germline ends. The CDR3 sequence: CASTSGSFGYTF. As DNA, the CDR3 is TGTGCCAGCACCTCAGGGTCCTTTGGCTACACCTTC.

This chain uses TRBV5-4 with TRBJ2-7; D uncertain. CDR3 size: 13 residues. Trimming pared 2 bases from V and 0 bases from J, leaving 6 bases between. Germline V lookup: CDR1 SGHNT, CDR2 YYREEE (reference sequence). The CDR3 nucleotides read TGTGCCAGCAGCTTCGCAGACTCCTACGAGCAGTACTTC. This sequence encodes CASSFADSYEQYF.

This clone showed up just once. V and J are TRBV19 and TRBJ2-7; 7 nucleotides line up with TRBD2. In germline, CDR1 is LNHDA, CDR2 SQIVND (reference sequence). After removal of 5 bases from V and 6 bases from J, the junction contained 10 bases not matched to a gene. This CDR3 spans 14 amino acids. In DNA form, the CDR3 reads TGTGCCAGTAGTCTAACAGCGGGGCAGTTCGAGCAGTACTTC. Translated, it gives CASSLTAGQFEQYF.

This clone was observed once. V and J are TRBV5-5 and TRBJ2-7; 7 bases match TRBD1. From germline, CDR1 is SGHKS and CDR2 YYEKEE (reference sequence). The CDR3 length is 15 residues. The V and J ends lost 6 bases and 4 bases, in that order; junction bases with no gene match: 13. CDR3: CASTSTRDRVYEQYF. In DNA, the CDR3 is TGTGCCAGCACCTCAACCCGAGACAGGGTGTACGAGCAGTACTTC.

V and J are TRBV9 and TRBJ2-7; 9 bases match TRBD1. V shed 4 bases and J 2 bases; nucleotides not matched to a gene: 4. The germline V gene encodes CDR1 SGDLS and CDR2 YYNGEE. This CDR3 has 14 amino acids. The CDR3 is CASSFGTGTYEQYF. As DNA, the CDR3 is TGTGCCAGCAGCTTCGGGACAGGGACCTACGAGCAGTACTTC.

Written as DNA, the CDR3 is TGTGCCAGCAGCGCCAACTATCGGGGGTACTATGGCTACACCTTC. Protein: CASSANYRGYYGYTF. The V call is TRBV2, the J call TRBJ1-2; D might be TRBD1 (5 bases). The CDR3 is made up of 15 amino acids. The ends were cut back, 6 bases at V and 3 bases at J, with 17 bases in the middle. Germline V gene data show CDR1 as SNHLY and CDR2 as FYNNEI.

The chain uses TRBV14 and TRBJ2-1; 9 bases fit TRBD1. CDR1 and CDR2 from the germline V gene are SGHDN and FVKESK. V lost 5 bases to trimming and J lost 4 bases; unmatched junction nucleotides: 6. The CDR3 spans 15 residues. CDR3 bases: TGTGCCAGCAGCGTCCGGGACAGGGATTACAATGAGCAGTTCTTC. It encodes CASSVRDRDYNEQFF.

The chain recombines TRBV7-8 with TRBJ1-2; D is possibly TRBD1 (5 bases). This CDR3 contains 13 residues. The germline gives CDR1 SGHVS, CDR2 FQNEAQ. The V gene lost 2 bases and the J gene lost 5 bases, with 9 bases spanning the gap. The CDR3 DNA is TGTGCCAGCAGCTTAAAGGAGGGGTATGGCTACACCTTC. Translating it yields CASSLKEGYGYTF.

The chain links TRBV6-5 to TRBJ2-1, with TRBD2 matching 10 bases. The CDR3 is made up of 15 amino acids. CDR1 is MNHEY and CDR2 is SVGAGI in the germline V gene. J was trimmed by 8 bases and V by 2 bases; bases with no gene match: 6. The CDR3 DNA is TGTGCCAGCAGTTACGATTTAGCGGGGGGTCATGAGCAGTTCTTC. It is translated as CASSYDLAGGHEQFF.

V and J are TRBV6-2 or TRBV6-3 and TRBJ2-7; 7 nucleotides match TRBD2. The V gene end was trimmed by 2 bases and the J gene end by 2 bases; junction bases not matched to a gene: 3. Looked up from germline, CDR1 is MNHEY and CDR2 is SVGEGT. This CDR3 has 14 residues. CDR3 DNA sequence: TGTGCCAGCAGTTACGGGGGGGGACCCTACGAGCAGTACTTC. Its translation: CASSYGGGPYEQYF.

Concerning this clone: Other nucleotide sequences from this sample produce the same CDR3. The chain is built from TRBV5-6 and TRBJ1-6, with TRBD1 matching over 8 bases. The CDR3 spans 15 residues. CDR1 is SGHDT and CDR2 is YYEEEE in the germline V gene. The V and J ends lost 3 bases and 7 bases, in that order; junction bases with no gene match: 6. The CDR3: CASSSGQGRNSPLHF. The CDR3 DNA sequence: TGTGCCAGCAGCTCCGGACAGGGAAGGAATTCACCCCTCCACTTT.

The chain is built from TRBV7-8 and TRBJ1-1; D unresolved. Trimming pared 5 bases from V and 6 bases from J, leaving 19 bases between. Per the germline V gene, CDR1 is SGHVS and CDR2 is FQNEAQ. The CDR3 length is 15 residues. The DNA of the CDR3 is TGTGCCAGCAGCGCCAGACTAAGTTTCGGGGCTGAAGCTTTCTTT. Amino acids: CASSARLSFGAEAFF.

This chain joins TRBV25-1 and TRBJ2-7, with 13 bases matching TRBD2. V was clipped by 3 bases and J by 2 bases; unmatched bases: 4. Germline V gene data show CDR1 as MGHDK and CDR2 as SYGVNS. The CDR3 loop spans 16 amino acids. Written as DNA, the CDR3 is TGTGCCAGCAGTGAGCCTGGACTAGCGGGGGCCTACGAGCAGTACTTC. Protein: CASSEPGLAGAYEQYF.

The chain carries TRBV9 and TRBJ2-7; TRBD1 aligns across 10 bases. This CDR3 comprises 15 residues. Per the germline V gene, CDR1 is SGDLS and CDR2 is YYNGEE. The V gene end was trimmed by 4 bases and the J gene end by 0 bases; junction bases not matched to a gene: 4. CDR3 amino acids: CASSNGQGVSYEQYF. For the CDR3, the DNA is TGTGCCAGCAGCAACGGACAGGGGGTCTCCTACGAGCAGTACTTC.

This sequence joins TRBV10-1 and TRBJ2-6, with D possibly being TRBD2 (5 bases). V gave up 0 bases and J gave up 1 base, with 7 bases separating them. Germline V gene data show CDR1 as WNHNN and CDR2 as SYGVQD (reference sequence). The CDR3 runs to 16 residues. CDR3 nucleotides: TGCGCCAGCAGTGAGTCAACGGGATCTGGGGCCAACGTCCTGACTTTC. Its protein product is CASSESTGSGANVLTF.

With regard to this clone: Other nucleotide sequences from this sample produce the same CDR3. The chain combines TRBV7-9 with TRBJ1-2; D is unclear. In germline, CDR1 is SEHNR, CDR2 FQNEAQ (reference sequence). V lost 1 base and J lost 2, with 8 bases in between. CDR3 length: 14 amino acids. CDR3 bases: TGTGCCAGCAGCTTAGGGTCGGGGAACTATGGCTACACCTTC. Protein product: CASSLGSGNYGYTF.

The chain joins TRBV27 to TRBJ2-6, with D tentatively TRBD1 (5 bases). In germline, CDR1 is MNHEY, CDR2 SMNVEV (reference sequence). The CDR3 is made up of 16 amino acids. Deletions cut 5 bases from V and 4 bases from J, with 15 bases between. CDR3 nucleotides: TGTGCCAGCAGTACCCCAGGGAAAGTGGGGGCCAACGTCCTGACTTTC. Translation gives CASSTPGKVGANVLTF.

V is TRBV7-6 and J is TRBJ1-6; D not resolved. This CDR3 is 15 amino acids long. V was shortened by 1 base and J by 7 bases, with 11 bases between the two germline ends. Germline values: CDR1 SGHVS, CDR2 FNYEAQ. CDR3 coding DNA: TGTGCCAGCAGCTTAGGACATCGAGAGAATTCACCCCTCCACTTT. Amino acid sequence: CASSLGHRENSPLHF.

The chain recombines TRBV7-9 with TRBJ2-7, with D possibly TRBD1 on 6 matching bases. Germline V gene lookup returns CDR1 SEHNR and CDR2 FQNEAQ (reference sequence). Trimming stripped 3 bases from V and 3 bases from J, with 12 bases between. The CDR3 contains 14 residues. The DNA of the CDR3 is TGTGCCAGCAGCTTCGGGACAAACATCTACGAGCAGTACTTC. It encodes CASSFGTNIYEQYF.

Details on this clone: Other DNA sequences of this sample code for an identical CDR3. The V and J genes are TRBV5-1 and TRBJ1-3, with 7 bases lining up with TRBD1. This CDR3 has 14 residues. Germline CDR1 is SGHRS and CDR2 is YFSETQ. Trimming removed 2 bases from V and 2 bases from J; junction bases left unmatched: 1. The CDR3 region is CASSLDRAGNTIYF. The CDR3, as DNA: TGCGCCAGCAGCTTAGACAGGGCTGGAAACACCATATATTTT.